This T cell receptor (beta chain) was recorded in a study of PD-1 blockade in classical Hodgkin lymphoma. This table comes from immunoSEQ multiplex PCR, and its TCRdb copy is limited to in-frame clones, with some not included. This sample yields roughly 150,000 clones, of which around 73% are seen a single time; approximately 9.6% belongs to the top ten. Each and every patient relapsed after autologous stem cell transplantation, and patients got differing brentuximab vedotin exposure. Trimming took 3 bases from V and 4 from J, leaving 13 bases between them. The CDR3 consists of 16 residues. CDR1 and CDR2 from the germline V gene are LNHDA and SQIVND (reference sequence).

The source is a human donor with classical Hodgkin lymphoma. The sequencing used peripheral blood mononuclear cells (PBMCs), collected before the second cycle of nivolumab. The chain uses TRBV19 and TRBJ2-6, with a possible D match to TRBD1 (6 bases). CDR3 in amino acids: CASSIGRGTGANVLTF. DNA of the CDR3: TGTGCCAGTAGTATTGGCAGGGGTACCGGGGCCAACGTCCTGACTTTC.